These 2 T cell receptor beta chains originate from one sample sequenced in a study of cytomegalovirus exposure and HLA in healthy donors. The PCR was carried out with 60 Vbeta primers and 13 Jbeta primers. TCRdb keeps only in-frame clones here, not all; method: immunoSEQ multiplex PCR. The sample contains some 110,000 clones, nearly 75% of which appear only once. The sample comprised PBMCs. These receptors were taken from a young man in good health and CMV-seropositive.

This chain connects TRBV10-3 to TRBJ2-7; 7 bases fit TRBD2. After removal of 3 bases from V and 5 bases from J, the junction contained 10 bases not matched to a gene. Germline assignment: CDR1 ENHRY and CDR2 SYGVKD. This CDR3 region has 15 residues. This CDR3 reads CAISERWGGSHEQYF. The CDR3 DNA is TGTGCCATCAGTGAAAGATGGGGCGGGAGTCACGAGCAGTACTTC.

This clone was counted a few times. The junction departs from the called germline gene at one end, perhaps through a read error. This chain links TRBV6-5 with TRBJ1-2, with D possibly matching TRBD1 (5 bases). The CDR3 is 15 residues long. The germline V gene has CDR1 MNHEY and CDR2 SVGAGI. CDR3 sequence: CASSYSMGGREGYPF. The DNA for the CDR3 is TGTGCCAGCAGTTACTCGATGGGCGGCAGGGAGGGCTACCCCTTC.